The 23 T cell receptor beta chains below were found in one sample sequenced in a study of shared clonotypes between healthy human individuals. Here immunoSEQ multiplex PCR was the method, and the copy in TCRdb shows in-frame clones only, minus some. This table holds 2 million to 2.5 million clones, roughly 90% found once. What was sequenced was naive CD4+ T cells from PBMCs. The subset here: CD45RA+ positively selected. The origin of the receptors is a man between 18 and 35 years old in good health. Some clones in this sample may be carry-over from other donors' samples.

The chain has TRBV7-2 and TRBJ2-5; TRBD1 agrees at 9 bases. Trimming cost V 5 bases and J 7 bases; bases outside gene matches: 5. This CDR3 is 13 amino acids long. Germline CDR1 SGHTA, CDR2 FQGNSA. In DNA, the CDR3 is TGTGCCAGCAGCGCACAGGGGGCAAGGACCCAGTACTTC. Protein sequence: CASSAQGARTQYF.

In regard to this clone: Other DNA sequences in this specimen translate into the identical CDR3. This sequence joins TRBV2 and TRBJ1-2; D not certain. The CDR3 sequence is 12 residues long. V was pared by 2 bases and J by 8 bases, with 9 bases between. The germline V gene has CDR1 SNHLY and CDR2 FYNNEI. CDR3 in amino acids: CASSEKWVGYTF. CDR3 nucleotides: TGTGCCAGCAGTGAAAAATGGGTCGGCTACACCTTC.

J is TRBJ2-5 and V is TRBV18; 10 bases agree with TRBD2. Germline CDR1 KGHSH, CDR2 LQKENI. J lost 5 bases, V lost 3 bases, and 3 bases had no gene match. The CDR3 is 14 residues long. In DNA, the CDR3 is TGTGCCAGCTCACCTCTAGCGGGAGCCGAGACCCAGTACTTC. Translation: CASSPLAGAETQYF.

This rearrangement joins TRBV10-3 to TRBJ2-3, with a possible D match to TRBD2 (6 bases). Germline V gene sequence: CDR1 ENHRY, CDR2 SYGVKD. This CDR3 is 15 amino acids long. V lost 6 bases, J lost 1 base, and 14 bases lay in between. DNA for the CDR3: TGTGCCATCAGGAAATCTAGCGAGGGCACAGATACGCAGTATTTT. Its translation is CAIRKSSEGTDTQYF.

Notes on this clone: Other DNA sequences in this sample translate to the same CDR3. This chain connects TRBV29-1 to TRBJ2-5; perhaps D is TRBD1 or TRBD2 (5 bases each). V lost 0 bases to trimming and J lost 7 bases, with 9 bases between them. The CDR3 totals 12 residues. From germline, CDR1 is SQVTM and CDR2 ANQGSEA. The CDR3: CSVEDRGGTQYF. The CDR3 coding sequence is TGCAGCGTTGAAGATCGTGGGGGGACCCAGTACTTC.

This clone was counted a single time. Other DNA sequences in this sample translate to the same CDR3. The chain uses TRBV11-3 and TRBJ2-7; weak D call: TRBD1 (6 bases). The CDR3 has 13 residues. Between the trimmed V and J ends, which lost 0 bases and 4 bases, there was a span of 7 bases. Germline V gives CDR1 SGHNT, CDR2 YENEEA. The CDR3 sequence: CASSLDRGYEQYF. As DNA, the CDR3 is TGTGCCAGCAGCTTAGACAGGGGATACGAGCAGTACTTC.

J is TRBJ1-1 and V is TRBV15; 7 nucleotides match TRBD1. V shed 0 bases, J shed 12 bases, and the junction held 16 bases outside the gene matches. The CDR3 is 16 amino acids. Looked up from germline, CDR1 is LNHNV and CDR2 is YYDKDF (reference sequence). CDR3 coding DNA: TGTGCCACCAGCAGAGATCAAACGTCGACAGGGTTTCTTCCTTTCTTT. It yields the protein CATSRDQTSTGFLPFF.

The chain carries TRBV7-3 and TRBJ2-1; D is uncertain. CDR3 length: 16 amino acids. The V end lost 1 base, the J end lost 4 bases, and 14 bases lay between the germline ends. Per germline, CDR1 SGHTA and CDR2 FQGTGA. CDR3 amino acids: CASSLRSRPPYNEQFF. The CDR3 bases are TGTGCCAGCAGCTTAAGGTCCCGTCCACCTTACAATGAGCAGTTCTTC.

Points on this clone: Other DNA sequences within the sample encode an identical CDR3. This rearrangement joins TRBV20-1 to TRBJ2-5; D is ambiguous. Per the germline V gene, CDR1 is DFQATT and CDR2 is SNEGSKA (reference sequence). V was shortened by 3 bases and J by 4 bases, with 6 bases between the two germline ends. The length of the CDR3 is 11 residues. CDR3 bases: TGCAGTGCTAGGCTGAGAGAGACCCAGTACTTC. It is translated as CSARLRETQYF.

CDR3 protein: CASSRGIRIYYGYTF. As DNA, the CDR3 is TGTGCCAGCAGCAGGGGCATACGGATCTACTATGGCTACACCTTC. The chain is built from TRBV5-6 and TRBJ1-2; a weak D match, TRBD1 (5 bases). This CDR3 region has 15 residues. The germline V gene has CDR1 SGHDT and CDR2 YYEEEE. V dropped 4 bases and J dropped 3 bases, with 16 bases sitting between them.

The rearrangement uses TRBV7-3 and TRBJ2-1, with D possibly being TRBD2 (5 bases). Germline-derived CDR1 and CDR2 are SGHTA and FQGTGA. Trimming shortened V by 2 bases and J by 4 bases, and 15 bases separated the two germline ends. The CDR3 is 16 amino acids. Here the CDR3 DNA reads TGTGCCAGCAGCTTACGTGGGAGTGGGGTTTACAATGAGCAGTTCTTC. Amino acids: CASSLRGSGVYNEQFF.

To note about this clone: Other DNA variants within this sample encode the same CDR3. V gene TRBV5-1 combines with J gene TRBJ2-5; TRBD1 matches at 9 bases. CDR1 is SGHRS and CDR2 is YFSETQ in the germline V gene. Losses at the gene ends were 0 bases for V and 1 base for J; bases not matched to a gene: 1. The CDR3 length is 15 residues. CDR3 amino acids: CASSLGQGVQETQYF. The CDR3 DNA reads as TGCGCCAGCAGCTTGGGACAGGGGGTCCAAGAGACCCAGTACTTC.

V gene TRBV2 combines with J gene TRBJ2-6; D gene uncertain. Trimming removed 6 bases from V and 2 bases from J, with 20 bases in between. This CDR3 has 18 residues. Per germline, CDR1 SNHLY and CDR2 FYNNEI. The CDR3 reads CASRGSQIPSTGANVLTF. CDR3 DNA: TGTGCCAGCAGGGGGTCACAGATCCCTTCTACTGGGGCCAACGTCCTGACTTTC.

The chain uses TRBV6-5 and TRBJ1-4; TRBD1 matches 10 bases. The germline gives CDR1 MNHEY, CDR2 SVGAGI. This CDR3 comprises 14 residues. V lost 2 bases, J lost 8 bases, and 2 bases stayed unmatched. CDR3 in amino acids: CASSYGTGDEKLFF. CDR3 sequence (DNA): TGTGCCAGCAGTTACGGGACAGGGGACGAAAAACTGTTTTTT.

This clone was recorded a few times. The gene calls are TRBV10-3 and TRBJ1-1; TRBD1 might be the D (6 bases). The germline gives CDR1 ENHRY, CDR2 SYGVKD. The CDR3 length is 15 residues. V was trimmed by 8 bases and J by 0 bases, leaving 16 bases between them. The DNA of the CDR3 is TGTGCCATCTTGTCAGGGGACACCATGAACACTGAAGCTTTCTTT. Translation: CAILSGDTMNTEAFF.

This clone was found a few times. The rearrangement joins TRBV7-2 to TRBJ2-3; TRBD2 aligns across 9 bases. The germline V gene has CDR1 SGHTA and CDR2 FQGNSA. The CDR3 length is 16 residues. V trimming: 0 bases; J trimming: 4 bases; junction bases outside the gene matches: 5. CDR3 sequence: CASSLASGRGADTQYF. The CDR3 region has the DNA TGTGCCAGCAGCTTAGCTAGCGGGAGAGGGGCAGATACGCAGTATTTT.

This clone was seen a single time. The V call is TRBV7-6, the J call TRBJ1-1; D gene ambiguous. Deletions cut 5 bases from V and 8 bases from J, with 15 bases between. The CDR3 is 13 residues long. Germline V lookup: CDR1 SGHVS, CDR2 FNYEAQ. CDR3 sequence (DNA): TGTGCCAGCAGCCAGATGGCCGGTAGAGAAGCTTTCTTT. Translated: CASSQMAGREAFF. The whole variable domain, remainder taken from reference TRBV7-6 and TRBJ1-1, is GAGVSQSPRYKVTKRGQDVALRCDPISGHVSLYWYRQALGQGPEFLTYFNYEAQQDKSGLPNDRFSAERPEGSISTLTIQRTEQRDSAMYRCASSQMAGREAFFGQGTRLTVV.

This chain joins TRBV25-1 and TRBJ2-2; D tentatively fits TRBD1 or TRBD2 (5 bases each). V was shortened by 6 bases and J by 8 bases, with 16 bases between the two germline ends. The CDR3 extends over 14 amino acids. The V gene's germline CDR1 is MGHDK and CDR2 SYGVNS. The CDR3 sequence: CASSDGAVGGELFF. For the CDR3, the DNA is TGTGCCAGCAGCGACGGGGCGGTGGGTGGGGAGCTGTTTTTT.

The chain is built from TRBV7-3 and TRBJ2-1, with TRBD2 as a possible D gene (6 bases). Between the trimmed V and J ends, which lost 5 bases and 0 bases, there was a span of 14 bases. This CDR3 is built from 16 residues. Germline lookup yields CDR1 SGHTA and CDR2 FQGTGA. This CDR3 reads CASSPPGLNSYNEQFF. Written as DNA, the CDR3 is TGTGCCAGCAGCCCACCGGGACTCAACTCCTACAATGAGCAGTTCTTC.

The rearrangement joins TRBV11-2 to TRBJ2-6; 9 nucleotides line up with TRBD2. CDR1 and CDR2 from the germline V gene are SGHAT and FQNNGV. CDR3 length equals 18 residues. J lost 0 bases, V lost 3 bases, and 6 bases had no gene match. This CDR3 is CASSFSGTSFSGANVLTF. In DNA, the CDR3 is TGTGCCAGCAGCTTCTCCGGGACTAGCTTCTCTGGGGCCAACGTCCTGACTTTC.

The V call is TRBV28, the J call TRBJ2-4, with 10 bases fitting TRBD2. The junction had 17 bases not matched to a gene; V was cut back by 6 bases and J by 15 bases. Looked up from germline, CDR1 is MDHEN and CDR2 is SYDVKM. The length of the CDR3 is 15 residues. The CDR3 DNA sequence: TGTGCCAGCAGCTACCGACTAGCGGGTCCTTTTCGTATGTACTTC. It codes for CASSYRLAGPFRMYF. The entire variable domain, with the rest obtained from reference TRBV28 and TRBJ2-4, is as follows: DVKVTQSSRYLVKRTGEKVFLECVQDMDHENMFWYRQDPGLGLRLIYFSYDVKMKEKGDIPEGYSVSREKKERFSLILESASTNQTSMYLCASSYRLAGPFRMYFGAGTRLSVL.

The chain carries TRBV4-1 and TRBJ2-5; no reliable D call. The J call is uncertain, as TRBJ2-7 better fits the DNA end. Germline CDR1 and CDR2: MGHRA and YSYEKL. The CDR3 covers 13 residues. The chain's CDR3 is CASSQDWVYEQYF. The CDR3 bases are TGCGCCAGCAGCCAAGATTGGGTCTACGAGCAGTACTTC.

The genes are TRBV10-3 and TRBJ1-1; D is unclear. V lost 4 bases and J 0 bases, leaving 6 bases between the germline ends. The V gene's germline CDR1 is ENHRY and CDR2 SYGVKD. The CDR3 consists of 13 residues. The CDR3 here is CAISATLNTEAFF. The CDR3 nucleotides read TGTGCCATCAGTGCTACGTTGAACACTGAAGCTTTCTTT.